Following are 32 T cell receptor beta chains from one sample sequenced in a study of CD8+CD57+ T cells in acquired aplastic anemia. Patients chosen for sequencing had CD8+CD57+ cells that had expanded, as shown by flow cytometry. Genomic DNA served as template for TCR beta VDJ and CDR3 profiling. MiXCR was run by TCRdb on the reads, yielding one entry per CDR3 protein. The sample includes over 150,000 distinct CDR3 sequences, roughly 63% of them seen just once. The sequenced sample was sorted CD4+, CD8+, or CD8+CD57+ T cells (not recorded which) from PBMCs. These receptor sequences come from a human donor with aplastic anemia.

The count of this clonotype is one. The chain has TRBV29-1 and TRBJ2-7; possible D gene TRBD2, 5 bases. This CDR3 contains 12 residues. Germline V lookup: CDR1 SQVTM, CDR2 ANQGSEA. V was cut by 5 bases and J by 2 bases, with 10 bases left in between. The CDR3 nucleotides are TGCAGCGTTAGAGCGGTTACCTACGAGCAGTACTTC. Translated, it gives CSVRAVTYEQYF.

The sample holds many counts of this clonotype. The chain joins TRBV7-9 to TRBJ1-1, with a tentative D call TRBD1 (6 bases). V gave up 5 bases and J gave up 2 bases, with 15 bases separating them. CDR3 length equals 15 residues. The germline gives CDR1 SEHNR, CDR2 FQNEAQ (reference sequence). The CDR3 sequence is CASSMTQGPNTEAFF. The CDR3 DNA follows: TGTGCCAGCAGCATGACGCAGGGGCCTAACACTGAAGCTTTCTTT.

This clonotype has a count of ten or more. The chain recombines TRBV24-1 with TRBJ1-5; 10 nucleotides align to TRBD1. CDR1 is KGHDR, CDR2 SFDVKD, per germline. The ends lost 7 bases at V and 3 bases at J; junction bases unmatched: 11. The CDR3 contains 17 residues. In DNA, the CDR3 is TGTGCCACCAGGATGCTGAGGACAGGGGGTTCCAATCAGCCCCAGCATTTT. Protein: CATRMLRTGGSNQPQHF.

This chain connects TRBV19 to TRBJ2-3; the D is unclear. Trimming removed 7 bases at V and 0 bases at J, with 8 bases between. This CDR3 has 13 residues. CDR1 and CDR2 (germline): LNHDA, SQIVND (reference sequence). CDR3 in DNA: TGTGCCAGTATTGACCACAGCACAGATACGCAGTATTTT. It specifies CASIDHSTDTQYF.

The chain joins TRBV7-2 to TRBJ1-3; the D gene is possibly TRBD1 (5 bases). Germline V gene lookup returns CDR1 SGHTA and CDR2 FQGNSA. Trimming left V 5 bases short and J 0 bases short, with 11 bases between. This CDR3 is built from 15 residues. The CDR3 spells CASSKDSYSGNTIYF. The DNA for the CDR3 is TGTGCCAGCAGCAAAGACAGCTACTCTGGAAACACCATATATTTT.

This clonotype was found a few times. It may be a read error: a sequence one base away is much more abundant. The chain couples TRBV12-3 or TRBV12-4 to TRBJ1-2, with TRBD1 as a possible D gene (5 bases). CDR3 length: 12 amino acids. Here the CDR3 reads CGSSLGEYGYTF. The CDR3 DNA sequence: TGTGGCAGCAGTTTAGGGGAATATGGCTACACCTTC.

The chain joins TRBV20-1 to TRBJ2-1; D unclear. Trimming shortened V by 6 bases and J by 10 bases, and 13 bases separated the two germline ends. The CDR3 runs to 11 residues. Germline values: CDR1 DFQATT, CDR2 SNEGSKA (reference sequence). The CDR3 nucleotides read TGCAGTGCCAATCTTATCGGGGAGCAGTTCTTC. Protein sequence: CSANLIGEQFF.

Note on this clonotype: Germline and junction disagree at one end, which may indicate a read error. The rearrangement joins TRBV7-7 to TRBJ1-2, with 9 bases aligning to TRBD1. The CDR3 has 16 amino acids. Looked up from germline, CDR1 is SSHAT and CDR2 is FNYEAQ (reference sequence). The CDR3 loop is CASSPLRDRATRGYTF. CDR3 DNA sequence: TGTGCTAGCAGCCCTCTCCGGGACAGGGCTACGAGGGGCTACACCTTC.

The CDR3 nucleotides read TGCAGTGCTAGAAACGGTCTAGCGGGCGCTTTAGGCGAGCAGTACTTC. This sequence encodes CSARNGLAGALGEQYF. The V gene is TRBV20-1, the J gene TRBJ2-7, with 8 nucleotides matching TRBD2. The CDR3 has 16 residues. Germline-derived CDR1 and CDR2 are DFQATT and SNEGSKA (reference sequence). The V and J ends lost 2 bases and 6 bases, in that order; junction bases with no gene match: 15.

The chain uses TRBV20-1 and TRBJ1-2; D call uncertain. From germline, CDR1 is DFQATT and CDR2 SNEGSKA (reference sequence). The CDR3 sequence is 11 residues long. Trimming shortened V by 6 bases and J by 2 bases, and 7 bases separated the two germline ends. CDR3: CSAPFNYGYTF. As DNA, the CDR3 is TGCAGTGCCCCCTTCAACTATGGCTACACCTTC.

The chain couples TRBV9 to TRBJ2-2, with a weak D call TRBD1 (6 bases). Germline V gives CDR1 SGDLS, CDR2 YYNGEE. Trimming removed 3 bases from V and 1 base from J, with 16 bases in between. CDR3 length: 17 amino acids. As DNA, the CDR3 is TGTGCCAGCAGCGCCCTATTGGGACACGAGAACACCGGGGAGCTGTTTTTT. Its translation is CASSALLGHENTGELFF.

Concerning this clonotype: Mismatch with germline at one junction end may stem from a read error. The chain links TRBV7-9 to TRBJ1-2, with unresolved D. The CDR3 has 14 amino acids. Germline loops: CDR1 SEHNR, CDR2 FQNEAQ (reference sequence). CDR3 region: CASSLLGRNCGYTF. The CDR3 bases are TGTGCCAGCAGCTTATTGGGCAGAAACTGTGGCTACACCTTC.

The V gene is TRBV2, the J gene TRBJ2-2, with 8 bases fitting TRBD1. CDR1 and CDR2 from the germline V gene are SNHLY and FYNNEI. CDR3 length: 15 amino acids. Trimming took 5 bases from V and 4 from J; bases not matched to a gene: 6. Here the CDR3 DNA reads TGTGCCAGCAGTTGGGACAGGAGGATCACCGGGGAGCTGTTTTTT. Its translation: CASSWDRRITGELFF. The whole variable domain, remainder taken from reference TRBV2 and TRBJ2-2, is EPEVTQTPSHQVTQMGQEVILRCVPISNHLYFYWYRQILGQKVEFLVSFYNNEISEKSEIFDDQFSVERPDGSNFTLKIRSTKLEDSAMYFCASSWDRRITGELFFGEGSRLTVL.

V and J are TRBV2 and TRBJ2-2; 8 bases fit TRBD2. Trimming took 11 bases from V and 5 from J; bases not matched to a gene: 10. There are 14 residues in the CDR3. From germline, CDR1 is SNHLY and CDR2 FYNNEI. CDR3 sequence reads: CAGRLAIETGELFF. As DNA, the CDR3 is TGTGCCGGTAGACTAGCGATCGAAACCGGGGAGCTGTTTTTT.

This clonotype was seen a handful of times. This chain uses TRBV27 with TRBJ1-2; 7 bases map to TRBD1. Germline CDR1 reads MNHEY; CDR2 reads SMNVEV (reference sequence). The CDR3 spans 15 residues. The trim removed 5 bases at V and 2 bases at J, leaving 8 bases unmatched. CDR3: CASSTGTELNYGYTF. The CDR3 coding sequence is TGTGCCAGCAGTACCGGGACAGAGCTCAACTATGGCTACACCTTC.

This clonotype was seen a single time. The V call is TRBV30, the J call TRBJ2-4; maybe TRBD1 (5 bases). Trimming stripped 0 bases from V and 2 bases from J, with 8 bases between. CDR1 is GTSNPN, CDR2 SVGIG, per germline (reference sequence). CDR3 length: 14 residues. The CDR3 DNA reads TGTGCCTGGAGTGTAGGGGCTTCCAAAAACATTCAGTACTTC. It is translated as CAWSVGASKNIQYF.

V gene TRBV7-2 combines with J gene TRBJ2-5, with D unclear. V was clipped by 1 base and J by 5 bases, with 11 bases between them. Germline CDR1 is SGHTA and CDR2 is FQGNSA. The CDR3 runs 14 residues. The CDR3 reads CASSLGLPPETQYF. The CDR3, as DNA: TGTGCCAGCAGCTTAGGACTTCCCCCGGAGACCCAGTACTTC.

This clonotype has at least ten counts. CDR3: CASSLEQGGDEQYF. CDR3 DNA sequence: TGCGCCAGCAGCTTGGAACAGGGTGGCGACGAGCAGTACTTC. The genes are TRBV5-1 and TRBJ2-7; D perhaps matches TRBD1 (6 bases). V was shortened by 0 bases and J by 5 bases, with 12 bases between the two germline ends. Germline values: CDR1 SGHRS, CDR2 YFSETQ. The CDR3 spans 14 residues.

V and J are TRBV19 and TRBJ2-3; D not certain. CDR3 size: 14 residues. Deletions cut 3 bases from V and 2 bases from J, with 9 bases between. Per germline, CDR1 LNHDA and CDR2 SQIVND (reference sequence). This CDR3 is CASSIWQNTDTQYF. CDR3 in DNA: TGTGCCAGTAGTATTTGGCAGAACACAGATACGCAGTATTTT. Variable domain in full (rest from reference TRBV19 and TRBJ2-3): DGGITQSPKYLFRKEGQNVTLSCEQNLNHDAMYWYRQDPGQGLRLIYYSQIVNDFQKGDIAEGYSVSREKKESFPLTVTSAQKNPTAFYLCASSIWQNTDTQYFGPGTRLTVL.

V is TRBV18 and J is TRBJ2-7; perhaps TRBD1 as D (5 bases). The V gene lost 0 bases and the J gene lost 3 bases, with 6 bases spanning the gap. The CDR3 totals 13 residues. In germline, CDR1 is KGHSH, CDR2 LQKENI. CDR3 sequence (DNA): TGTGCCAGCTCACCACCAGACAGCTACGAGCAGTACTTC. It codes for CASSPPDSYEQYF.

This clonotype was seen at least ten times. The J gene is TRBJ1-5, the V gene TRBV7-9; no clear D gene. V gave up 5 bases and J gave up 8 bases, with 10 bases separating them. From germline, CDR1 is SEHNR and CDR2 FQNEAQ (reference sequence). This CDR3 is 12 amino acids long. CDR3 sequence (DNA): TGTGCCAGCAGCCCAGACGGAAAGCCCCAGCATTTT. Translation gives CASSPDGKPQHF.

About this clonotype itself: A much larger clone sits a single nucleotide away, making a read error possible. The CDR3 region has the DNA TGTGCCAGCAGGCAAGTTCTTCAAGAGACCCAGTACTTC. Amino acids: CASRQVLQETQYF. The chain recombines TRBV4-2 with TRBJ2-5, with no clear D. There are 13 residues in the CDR3. Per germline, CDR1 LGHNA and CDR2 YNFKEQ.

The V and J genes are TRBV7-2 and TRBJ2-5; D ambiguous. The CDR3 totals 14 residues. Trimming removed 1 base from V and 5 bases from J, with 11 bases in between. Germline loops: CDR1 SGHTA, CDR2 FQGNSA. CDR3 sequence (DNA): TGTGCCAGCAGCTTAGGAGGCCCTAGGGAGACCCAGTACTTC. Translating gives CASSLGGPRETQYF.

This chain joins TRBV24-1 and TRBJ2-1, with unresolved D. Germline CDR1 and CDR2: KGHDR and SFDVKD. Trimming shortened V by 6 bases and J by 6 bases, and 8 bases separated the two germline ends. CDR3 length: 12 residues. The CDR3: CATSKTVNEQFF. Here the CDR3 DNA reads TGTGCCACCAGTAAGACGGTCAATGAGCAGTTCTTC.

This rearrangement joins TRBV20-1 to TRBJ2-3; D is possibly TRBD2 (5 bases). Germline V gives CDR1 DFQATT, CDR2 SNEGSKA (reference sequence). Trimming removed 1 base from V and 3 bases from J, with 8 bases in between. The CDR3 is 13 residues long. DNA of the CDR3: TGCAGTGCTAGAGGGAGAGGGACAGATACGCAGTATTTT. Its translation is CSARGRGTDTQYF.

CDR3 sequence reads: CASRSEPTEAFF. The CDR3 nucleotides are TGTGCCTCGCGGTCCGAACCCACAGAAGCTTTCTTT. This rearrangement joins TRBV2 to TRBJ1-1; D gene uncertain. The CDR3 loop spans 12 amino acids. Germline values: CDR1 SNHLY, CDR2 FYNNEI. V shed 11 bases and J shed 8 bases, with 18 bases lying between them.

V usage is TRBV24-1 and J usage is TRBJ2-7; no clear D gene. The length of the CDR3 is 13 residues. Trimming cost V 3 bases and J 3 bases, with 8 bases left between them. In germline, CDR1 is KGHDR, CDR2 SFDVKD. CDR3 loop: CATSDGPGYEQYF. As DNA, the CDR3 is TGTGCCACCAGTGATGGACCGGGCTACGAGCAGTACTTC.

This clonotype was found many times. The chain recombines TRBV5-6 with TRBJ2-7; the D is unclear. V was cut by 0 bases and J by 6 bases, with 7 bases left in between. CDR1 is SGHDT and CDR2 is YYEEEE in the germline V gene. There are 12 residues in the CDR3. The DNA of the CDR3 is TGTGCCAGCAGCTTGGCTGGGCTCGAGCAGTACTTC. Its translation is CASSLAGLEQYF.

CDR3 DNA: TGTGCCAGCAGTGAAACAATAACAGGCACAGATACGCAGTATTTT. Translated: CASSETITGTDTQYF. This rearrangement joins TRBV6-1 to TRBJ2-3; unclear D gene. The germline gives CDR1 MNHNS, CDR2 SASEGT. Deletions cut 2 bases from V and 1 base from J, with 10 bases between. CDR3 length: 15 amino acids.

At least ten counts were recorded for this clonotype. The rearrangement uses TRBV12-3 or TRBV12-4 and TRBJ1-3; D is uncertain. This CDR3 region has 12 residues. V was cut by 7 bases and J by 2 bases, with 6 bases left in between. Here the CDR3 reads CASKDAGNTIYF. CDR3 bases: TGTGCCAGCAAAGATGCTGGAAACACCATATATTTT.

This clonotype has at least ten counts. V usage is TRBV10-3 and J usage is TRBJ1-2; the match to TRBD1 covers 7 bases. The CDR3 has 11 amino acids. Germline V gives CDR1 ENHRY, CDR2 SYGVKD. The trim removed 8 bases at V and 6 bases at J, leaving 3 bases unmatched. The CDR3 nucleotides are TGTGCCATCGACAGGGAGGATGGCTACACCTTC. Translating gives CAIDREDGYTF.

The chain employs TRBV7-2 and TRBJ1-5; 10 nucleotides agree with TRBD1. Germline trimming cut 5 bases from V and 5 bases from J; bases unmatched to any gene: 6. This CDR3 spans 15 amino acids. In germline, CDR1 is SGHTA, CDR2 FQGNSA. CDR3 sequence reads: CASSPRGTGDQPQHF. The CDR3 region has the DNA TGTGCCAGCAGCCCGCGAGGGACAGGGGATCAGCCCCAGCATTTT. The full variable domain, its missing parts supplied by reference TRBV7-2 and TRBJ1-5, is GAGVSQSPSNKVTEKGKDVELRCDPISGHTALYWYRQSLGQGLEFLIYFQGNSAPDKSGLPSDRFSAERTGGSVSTLTIQRTQQEDSAVYLCASSPRGTGDQPQHFGDGTRLSIL.